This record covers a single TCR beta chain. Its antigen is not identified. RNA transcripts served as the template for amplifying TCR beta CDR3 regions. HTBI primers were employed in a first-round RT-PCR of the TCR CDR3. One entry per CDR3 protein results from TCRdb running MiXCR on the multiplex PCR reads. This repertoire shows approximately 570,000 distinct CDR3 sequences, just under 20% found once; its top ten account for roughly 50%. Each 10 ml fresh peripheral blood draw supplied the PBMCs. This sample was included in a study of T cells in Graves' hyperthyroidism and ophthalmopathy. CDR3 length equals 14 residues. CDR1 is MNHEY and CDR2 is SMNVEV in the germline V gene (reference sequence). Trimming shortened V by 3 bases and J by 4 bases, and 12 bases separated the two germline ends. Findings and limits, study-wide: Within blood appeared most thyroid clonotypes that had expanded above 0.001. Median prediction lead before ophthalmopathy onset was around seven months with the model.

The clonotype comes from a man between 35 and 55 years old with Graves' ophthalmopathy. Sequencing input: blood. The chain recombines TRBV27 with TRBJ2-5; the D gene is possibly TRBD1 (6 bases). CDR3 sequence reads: CASSFQGLGETQYF. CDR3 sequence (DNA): TGTGCCAGCAGTTTTCAGGGGCTCGGAGAGACCCAGTACTTC.